This is a list of T cell receptor beta chains from one sample in a study of T cell changes during pregnancy in multiple sclerosis. Profiling relied on immunoSEQ multiplex PCR, and the TCRdb table lists in-frame clones only, not all of them. This sample has under 50,000 clones, with 93% found just once. This material consisted of CD8+ T cells from peripheral blood mononuclear cells, taken after pregnancy. Receptors were obtained from a female donor with multiple sclerosis, enrolled in a pregnancy study. CDR3s include the opening cysteine and the closing phenylalanine or tryptophan. A D gene is named only where the DNA matches it firmly. Clone size, where shown, is once, few, many, or a class for clones that have expanded.

v_call,clone_size,j_call,d_call,cdr3_aa,cdr3_nt
TRBV6-6,NA,TRBJ2-1,TRBD2,CASSFYSGSSYNEQFF,TGTGCCAGCAGTTTTTATAGCGGGAGCTCCTACAATGAGCAGTTCTTC
TRBV7-9,NA,TRBJ2-7,TRBD2,CASSLGWSGVEYEQYF,TGTGCCAGCAGCTTAGGATGGAGCGGGGTTGAGTACGAGCAGTACTTC
TRBV2,NA,TRBJ1-1,NA,CAGSEGLEAFF,TGTGCCGGTTCCGAGGGACTTGAAGCTTTCTTT
TRBV5-1,NA,TRBJ2-5,NA,CASSLGLDEETQYF,TGCGCCAGCAGCTTGGGACTAGACGAAGAGACCCAGTACTTC
TRBV28,NA,TRBJ1-5,TRBD1,CASSDYRGNQPQHF,TGTGCCAGCAGTGACTACAGGGGAAATCAGCCCCAGCATTTT
TRBV15,NA,TRBJ2-7,NA,CATSSSPRYEQYF,TGTGCCACCAGCAGTTCCCCCCGGTACGAGCAGTACTTC
TRBV5-1,NA,TRBJ2-3,TRBD2,CASSLGTGLAVDTQYF,TGCGCCAGCAGCTTGGGGACGGGACTAGCAGTCGATACGCAGTATTTT
TRBV2,NA,TRBJ2-2,NA,CASNDVGELFF,TGTGCCAGCAATGACGTCGGGGAGCTGTTTTTT
TRBV5-4,medium-sized,TRBJ1-1,NA,CASSLRDTEAFF,TGTGCCAGCAGCCTCCGGGACACTGAAGCTTTCTTT
TRBV5-1,NA,TRBJ2-3,NA,CASSMTQGYDGDTQYF,TGCGCCAGCAGCATGACTCAGGGTTACGACGGAGATACGCAGTATTTT
TRBV6-1,NA,TRBJ2-5,NA,CASSEGPQQETQYF,TGTGCCAGCAGTGAAGGCCCACAACAAGAGACCCAGTACTTC
TRBV7-6,NA,TRBJ2-2,NA,CASSLGRVPTGELFF,TGTGCCAGCAGCTTAGGCAGGGTGCCCACCGGGGAGCTGTTTTTT